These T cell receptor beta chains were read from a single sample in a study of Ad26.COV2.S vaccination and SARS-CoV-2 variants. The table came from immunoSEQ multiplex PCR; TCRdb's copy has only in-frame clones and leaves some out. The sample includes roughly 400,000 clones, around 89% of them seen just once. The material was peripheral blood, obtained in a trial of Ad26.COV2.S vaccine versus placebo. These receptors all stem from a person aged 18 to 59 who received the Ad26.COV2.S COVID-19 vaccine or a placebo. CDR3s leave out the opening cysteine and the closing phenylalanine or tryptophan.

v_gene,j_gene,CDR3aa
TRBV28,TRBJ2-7,ASSHGSGSTYEQY
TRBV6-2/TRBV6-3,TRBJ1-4,ASSYSELRGREF
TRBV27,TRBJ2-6,ASSLGSSGANVLT
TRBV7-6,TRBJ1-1,ASSLAGTGNTEAF
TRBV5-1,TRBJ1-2,ASSLARPVDGYT
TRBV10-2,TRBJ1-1,ASLGPRGTEAF
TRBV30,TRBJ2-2,AWSVTGGRRELF
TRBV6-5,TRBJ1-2,ASTRLRVIYGYT
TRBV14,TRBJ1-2,ASSNLLLSGYT
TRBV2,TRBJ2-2,ASSEARGATGELF
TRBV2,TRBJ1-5,ASSSIRQNQPQH
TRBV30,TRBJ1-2,AWTHRDRRYGYT
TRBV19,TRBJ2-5,ASSITGVLETQY
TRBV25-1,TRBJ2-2,ASSPGVAGGIGELF
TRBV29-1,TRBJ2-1,SVEGPGGMVEQF
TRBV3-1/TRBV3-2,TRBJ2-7,ASSQDRLPEREQY
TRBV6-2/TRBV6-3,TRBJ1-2,ASSYSTSYGYT
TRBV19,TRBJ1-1,ASSHSGGDTEAF
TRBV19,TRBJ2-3,ASSHWPLGRTGGSSTDTQY
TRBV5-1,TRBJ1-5,ASSLEGGQPQH
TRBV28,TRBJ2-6,ASSPMTDSGANVLT
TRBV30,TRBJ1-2,AWNRDTRYGYT
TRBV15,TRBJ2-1,ATSRDEKEQF
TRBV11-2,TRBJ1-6,ASSLRRQGGRGSPLH
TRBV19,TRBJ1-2,ASSTRTGANYGYT
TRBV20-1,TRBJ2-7,SFVGGYEQY
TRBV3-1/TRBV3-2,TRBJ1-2,ASQWAGSYGYT
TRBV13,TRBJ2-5,ASSATGTPYQETQY
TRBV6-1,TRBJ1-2,ASSEWGSDYGYT
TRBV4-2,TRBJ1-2,ASSQYFRQGRISGYT
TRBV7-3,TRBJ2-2,ASSSWTSGGTGELF
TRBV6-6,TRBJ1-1,ASSYSTEGSNTEAF
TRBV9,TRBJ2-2,ASSPSPGTLNTGELF
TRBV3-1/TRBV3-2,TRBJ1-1,ASSRRQNTEAF
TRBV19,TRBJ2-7,ASRGTSGRVVDEQY